This T cell receptor beta chain originates from a study of T cell clonotyping in hematopoietic cell transplantation. Sequenced by immunoSEQ multiplex PCR; TCRdb stores in-frame clones only, minus some. The repertoire holds some 10,000 clones, with 89% as singletons. The CDR3 loop spans 14 amino acids. CDR1 is SGDLS, CDR2 YYNGEE, per germline. Trimming took 3 bases from V and 1 from J, leaving 7 bases between them. The material sequenced was PBMCs, taken 100 days after allogeneic stem cell transplant. The clonotype comes from a female patient aged 55-70 years who had an allogeneic stem cell transplant from an unrelated donor, so the T cells may come from the graft donor. Some clones in this sample may be carry-over from other donors' samples. The chain employs TRBV9 and TRBJ2-2; D is ambiguous. This chain's CDR3 is CASSAYLNTGELFF. CDR3 nucleotides: TGTGCCAGCAGCGCGTACTTGAACACCGGGGAGCTGTTTTTT.